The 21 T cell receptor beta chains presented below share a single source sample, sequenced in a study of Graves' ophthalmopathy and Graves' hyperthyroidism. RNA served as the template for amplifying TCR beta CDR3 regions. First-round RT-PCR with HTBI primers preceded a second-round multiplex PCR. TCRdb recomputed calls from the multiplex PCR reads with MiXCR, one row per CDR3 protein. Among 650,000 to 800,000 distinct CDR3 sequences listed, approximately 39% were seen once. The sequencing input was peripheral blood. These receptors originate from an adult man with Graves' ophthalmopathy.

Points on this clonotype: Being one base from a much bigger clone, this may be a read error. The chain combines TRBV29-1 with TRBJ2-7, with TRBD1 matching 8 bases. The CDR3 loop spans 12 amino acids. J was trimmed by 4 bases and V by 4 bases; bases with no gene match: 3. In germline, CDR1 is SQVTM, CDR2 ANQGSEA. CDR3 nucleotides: TGCAGCGTTGGGACAGGGATATACGAGCAGTACTTC. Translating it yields CSVGTGIYEQYF.

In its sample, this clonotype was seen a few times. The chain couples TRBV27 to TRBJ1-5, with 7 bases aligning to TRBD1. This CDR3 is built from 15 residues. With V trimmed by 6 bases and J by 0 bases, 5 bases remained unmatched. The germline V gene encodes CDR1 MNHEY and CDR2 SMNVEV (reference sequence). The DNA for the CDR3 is TGTGCCAGCAGAACAGGGGCTTATAGCAATCAGCCCCAGCATTTT. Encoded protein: CASRTGAYSNQPQHF.

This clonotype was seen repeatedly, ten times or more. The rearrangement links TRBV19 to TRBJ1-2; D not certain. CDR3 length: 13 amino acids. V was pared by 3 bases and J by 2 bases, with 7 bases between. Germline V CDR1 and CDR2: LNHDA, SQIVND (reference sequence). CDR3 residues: CASSMQSNYGYTF. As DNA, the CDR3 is TGTGCCAGTAGTATGCAGTCGAACTATGGCTACACCTTC.

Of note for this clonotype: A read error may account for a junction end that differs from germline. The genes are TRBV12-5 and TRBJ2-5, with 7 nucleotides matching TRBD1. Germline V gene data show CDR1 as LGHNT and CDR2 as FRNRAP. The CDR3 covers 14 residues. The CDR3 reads CASGPDRAQEAQYF. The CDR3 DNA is TGTGCTAGTGGTCCTGACAGGGCCCAAGAGGCCCAGTACTTC. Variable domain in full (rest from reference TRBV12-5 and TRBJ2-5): DARVTQTPRHKVTEMGQEVTMRCQPILGHNTVFWYRQTMMQGLELLAYFRNRAPLDDSGMPKDRFSAEMPDATLATLKIQPSEPRDSAVYFCASGPDRAQEAQYFGPGTRLLVL.

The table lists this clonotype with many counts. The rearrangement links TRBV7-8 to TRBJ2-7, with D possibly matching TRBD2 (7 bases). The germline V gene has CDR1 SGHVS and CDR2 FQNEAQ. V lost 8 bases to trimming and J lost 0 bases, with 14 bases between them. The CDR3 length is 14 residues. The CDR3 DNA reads TGTGCCAGCTACGGGGGGACAAGCTCCTACGAGCAGTACTTC. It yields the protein CASYGGTSSYEQYF.

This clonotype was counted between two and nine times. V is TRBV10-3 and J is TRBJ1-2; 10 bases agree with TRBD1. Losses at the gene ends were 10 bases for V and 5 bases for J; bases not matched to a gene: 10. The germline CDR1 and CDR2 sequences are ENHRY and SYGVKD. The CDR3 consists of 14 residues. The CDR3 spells CASRRTGGVYGYTF. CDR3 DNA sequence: TGTGCCAGCAGAAGGACAGGGGGTGTATATGGCTACACCTTC.

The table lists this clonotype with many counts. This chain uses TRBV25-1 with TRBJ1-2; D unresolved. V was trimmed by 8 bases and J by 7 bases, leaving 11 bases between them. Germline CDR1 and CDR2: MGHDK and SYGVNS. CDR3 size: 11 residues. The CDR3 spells CASGSYLGYTF. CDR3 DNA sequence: TGTGCCAGCGGTAGTTATCTTGGCTACACCTTC.

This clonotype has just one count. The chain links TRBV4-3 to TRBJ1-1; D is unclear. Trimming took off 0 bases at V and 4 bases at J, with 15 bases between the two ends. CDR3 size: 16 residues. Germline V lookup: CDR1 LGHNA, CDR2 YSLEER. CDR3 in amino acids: CASSQERHSLATEAFF. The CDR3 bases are TGCGCCAGCAGCCAAGAGAGGCACAGTTTGGCCACTGAAGCTTTCTTT.

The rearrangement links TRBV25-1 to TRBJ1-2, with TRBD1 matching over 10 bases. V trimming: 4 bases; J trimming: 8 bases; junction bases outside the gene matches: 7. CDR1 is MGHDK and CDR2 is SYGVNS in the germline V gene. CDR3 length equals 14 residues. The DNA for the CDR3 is TGTGCCAGCAGTGGTTGGGACAGGGGTACGGGCTACACCTTC. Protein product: CASSGWDRGTGYTF.

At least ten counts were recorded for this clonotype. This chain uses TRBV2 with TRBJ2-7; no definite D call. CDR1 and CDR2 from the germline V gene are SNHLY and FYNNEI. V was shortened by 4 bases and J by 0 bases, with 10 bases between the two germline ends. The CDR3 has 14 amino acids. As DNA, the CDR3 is TGTGCCAGCAGTGGGGCTAGGAGCTCCTACGAGCAGTACTTC. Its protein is CASSGARSSYEQYF.

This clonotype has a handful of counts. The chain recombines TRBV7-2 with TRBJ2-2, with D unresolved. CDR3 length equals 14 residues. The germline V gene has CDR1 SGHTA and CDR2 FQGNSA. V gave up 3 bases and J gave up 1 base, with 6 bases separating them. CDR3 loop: CASSFGENTGELFF. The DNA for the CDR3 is TGTGCCAGCAGCTTTGGAGAGAACACCGGGGAGCTGTTTTTT.

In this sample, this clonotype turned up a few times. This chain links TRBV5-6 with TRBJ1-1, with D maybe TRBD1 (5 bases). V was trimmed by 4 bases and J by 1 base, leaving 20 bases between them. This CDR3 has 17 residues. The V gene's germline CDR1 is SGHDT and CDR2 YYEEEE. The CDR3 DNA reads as TGTGCCAGCAGCCTCACCGGGACTCTCACCGGGAACACTGAAGCTTTCTTT. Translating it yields CASSLTGTLTGNTEAFF.

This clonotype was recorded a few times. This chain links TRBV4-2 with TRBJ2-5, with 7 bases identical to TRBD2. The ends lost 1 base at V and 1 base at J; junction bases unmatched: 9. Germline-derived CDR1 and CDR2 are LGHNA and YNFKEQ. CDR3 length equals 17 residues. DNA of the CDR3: TGTGCCAGCAGCCAAGTAGCGGGTGATAGCCGCCAAGAGACCCAGTACTTC. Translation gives CASSQVAGDSRQETQYF.

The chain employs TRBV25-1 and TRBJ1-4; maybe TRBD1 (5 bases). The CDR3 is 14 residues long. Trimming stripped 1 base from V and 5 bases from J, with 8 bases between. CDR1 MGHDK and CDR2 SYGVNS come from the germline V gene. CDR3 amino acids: CASSESGANEKLFF. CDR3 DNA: TGTGCCAGCAGTGAATCCGGGGCAAATGAAAAACTGTTTTTT. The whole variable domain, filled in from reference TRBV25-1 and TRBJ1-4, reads EADIYQTPRYLVIGTGKKITLECSQTMGHDKMYWYQQDPGMELHLIHYSYGVNSTEKGDLSSESTVSRIRTEHFPLTLESARPSHTSQYLCASSESGANEKLFFGSGTQLSVL.

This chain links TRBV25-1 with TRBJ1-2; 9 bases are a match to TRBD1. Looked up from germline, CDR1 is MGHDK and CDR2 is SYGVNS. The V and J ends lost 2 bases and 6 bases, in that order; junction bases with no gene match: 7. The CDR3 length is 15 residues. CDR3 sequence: CASSERGTGSHGYTF. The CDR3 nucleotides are TGTGCCAGCAGTGAACGGGGGACAGGGTCCCATGGCTACACCTTC.

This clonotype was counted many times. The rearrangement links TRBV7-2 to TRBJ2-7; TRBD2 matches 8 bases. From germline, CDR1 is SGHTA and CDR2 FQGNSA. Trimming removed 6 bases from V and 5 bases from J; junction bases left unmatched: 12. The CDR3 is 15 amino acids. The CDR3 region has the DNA TGTGCCAGCAGTCATACTAGCGGTACTATCCACGAGCAGTACTTC. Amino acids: CASSHTSGTIHEQYF.

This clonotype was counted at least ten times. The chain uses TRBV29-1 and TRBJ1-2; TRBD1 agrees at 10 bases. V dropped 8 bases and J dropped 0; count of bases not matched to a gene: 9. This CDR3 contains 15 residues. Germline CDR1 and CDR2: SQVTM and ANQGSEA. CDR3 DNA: TGCAGCTTCGGACAGGGGGATCCCACTAACTATGGCTACACCTTC. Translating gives CSFGQGDPTNYGYTF.

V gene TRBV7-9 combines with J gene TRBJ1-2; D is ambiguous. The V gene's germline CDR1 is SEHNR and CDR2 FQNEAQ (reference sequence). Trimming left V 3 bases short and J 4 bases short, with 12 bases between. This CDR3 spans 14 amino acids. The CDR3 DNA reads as TGTGCCAGCAGCTTTGTGGACCGGATCTATGGCTACACCTTC. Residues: CASSFVDRIYGYTF.

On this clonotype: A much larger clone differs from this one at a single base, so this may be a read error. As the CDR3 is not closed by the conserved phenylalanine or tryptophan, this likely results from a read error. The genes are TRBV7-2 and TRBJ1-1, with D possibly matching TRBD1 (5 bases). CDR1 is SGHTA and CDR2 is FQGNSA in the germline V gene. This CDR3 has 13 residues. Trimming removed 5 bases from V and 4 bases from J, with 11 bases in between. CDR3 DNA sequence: TGTGCCAGCAGCATTGGGGGTTTCACTGAAGCTTTCTCT. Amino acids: CASSIGGFTEAFS.

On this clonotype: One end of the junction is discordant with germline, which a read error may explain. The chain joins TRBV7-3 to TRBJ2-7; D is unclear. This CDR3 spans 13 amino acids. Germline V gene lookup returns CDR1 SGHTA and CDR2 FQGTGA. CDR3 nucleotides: TGTGCCAGCAGCCGATCCCCTTTCTACGAGCAATACTTC. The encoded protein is CASSRSPFYEQYF.

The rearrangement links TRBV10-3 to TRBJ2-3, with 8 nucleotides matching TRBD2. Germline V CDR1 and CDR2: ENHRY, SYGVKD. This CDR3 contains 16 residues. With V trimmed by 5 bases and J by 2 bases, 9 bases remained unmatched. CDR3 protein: CAISSGLASNTDTQYF. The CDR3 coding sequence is TGTGCCATCAGTTCTGGACTAGCATCGAACACAGATACGCAGTATTTT.